This TCR beta chain was identified in a study of vaccination and CD4 T cells after COVID-19. Study information: Following dose two, a median about 70 days (range 14 to 241) passed before post-vaccine samples were taken.

Study-wide findings and caveats: Data came from relatively few convalescent patients and lacked early post-infection timepoints. Median SARS-CoV-2-reactive clonotype numbers went up from roughly 21 to 40, but not significantly. Researchers report that a median about 90% of reactive clones in convalescent patients surfaced only post-vaccination.

This clonotype was found a few times. Its target is not known. The treatment: roughly 10-day PBMC culture with coronavirus spike peptide pools or control peptides (ViraFEST assay). The unexposed donor's CD4+ T cells were collected before the COVID-19 pandemic (2011-2018). CDR3 length: 14 residues. Germline trimming cut 4 bases from V and 3 bases from J; bases unmatched to any gene: 5. Germline V gene sequence: CDR1 SGHRS, CDR2 YFSETQ. Oncomine TCR Beta short-read sequencing was applied to DNA from cultured CD4+ T cells. TCRdb processed the PCR reads anew with MiXCR; each CDR3 protein has one entry. The sample lists 2,500 to 3,000 distinct CDR3 sequences, 35% to 45% seen once, with 43% in the top ten.

The clonotype originates from a human donor in good health. Sequenced sample: CD4+ T cells from blood, cultured in vitro. This chain links TRBV5-1 with TRBJ1-2; 8 positions agree with TRBD1. The CDR3 is CASSPGQGDYGYTF. The CDR3 nucleotides are TGCGCCAGCAGCCCAGGACAGGGAGACTATGGCTACACCTTC.